A selection of T cell receptor beta chains follows, all from one sample in a study of T cell repertoires in cytomegalovirus infection. TCRdb reanalysed the reads using MiXCR and keeps one entry per CDR3 protein. The profile shows about 490,000 distinct CDR3 sequences, 11% of them singletons. The specimen was PBMCs. The source is a human donor in good health (CMV status not recorded). Some clones in this sample may be carry-over from other donors' samples. Both conserved end residues are part of each CDR3. A D gene is named only where the DNA matches it firmly. Only part of the rows carry a size: once, few, many, or a class if the clone is expanded.

clone_size | j_call | v_call | d_call | cdr3_nt | cdr3_aa
many | TRBJ2-5 | TRBV5-6 | TRBD2 | TGTGCCAGCAGCAAACTAGCGGGTATCCAAGAGACCCAGTACTTC | CASSKLAGIQETQYF
many | TRBJ2-5 | TRBV4-1 | - | TGCGCCAGCAGCCAAGAAGGGAGGGAGACCCAGTACTTC | CASSQEGRETQYF
many | TRBJ2-2 | TRBV7-3 | - | TGTGCCAGCAGCTTAAGCGGGATAGTGGCCGGGGAGCTGTTTTTT | CASSLSGIVAGELFF
many | TRBJ1-2 | TRBV28 | - | TGTGCCAGCAGTACCTCCGGGGGCTGGGGCTATGGCTACACCTTC | CASSTSGGWGYGYTF
- | TRBJ1-2 | TRBV19 | - | TGTGCCAGTAAGCCCAGCCGGGGGTTTTTAGGTGGCTACACCTTC | CASKPSRGFLGGYTF
few | TRBJ2-4 | TRBV12-3/TRBV12-4 | TRBD2 | TGTGCCAGCAGCCTTGGGGGACTACCAAACATTCAGTACTTC | CASSLGGLPNIQYF
many | TRBJ2-1 | TRBV28 | TRBD2 | TGTGCCAGCAGTTCCGGACTAGCGGGACCCTACAATGAGCAGTTCTTC | CASSSGLAGPYNEQFF
- | TRBJ2-2 | TRBV18 | - | TGTGCCAGCTCACCCACGGGACTTACCACCGGGGAGCTGTTTTTT | CASSPTGLTTGELFF
many | TRBJ1-5 | TRBV25-1 | TRBD1 | TGTGCCAGCAGTGAAGCAGGGGGCGTGGGTCAGCCCCAGCATTTT | CASSEAGGVGQPQHF
- | TRBJ2-1 | TRBV20-1 | - | TGCAGTGCTCTCCCGAGATCCGATGAGCAGTTCTTC | CSALPRSDEQFF
many | TRBJ2-1 | TRBV12-3/TRBV12-4 | TRBD2 | TGTGCCAGCAGACCCGGGGGGGTAGCGGGGTGGAGTGAGCAGTTCTTC | CASRPGGVAGWSEQFF
many | TRBJ2-7 | TRBV5-1 | TRBD1 | TGCGCCAGCAGCTTCGACAGGGCGAGGGAGCAGTACTTC | CASSFDRAREQYF
many | TRBJ1-4 | TRBV7-8 | - | TGTGCCAGCAGCTTAGGTAGCAGGACCGCAACTAATGAAAAACTGTTTTTT | CASSLGSRTATNEKLFF
once | TRBJ2-3 | TRBV20-1 | TRBD2 | TGCAGTGCTAGAGATCTCGGACTAGCGGGTTTCACAGATACGCAGTATTTT | CSARDLGLAGFTDTQYF
many | TRBJ1-5 | TRBV19 | - | TGTGCCAGTAGTGCCCTTGGCAATCAGCCCCAGCATTTT | CASSALGNQPQHF
many | TRBJ2-7 | TRBV10-3 | - | TGTGCCATCGGGCGAGGGGAGCTCTACGAGCAGTACTTC | CAIGRGELYEQYF
many | TRBJ2-1 | TRBV6-2/TRBV6-3 | TRBD2 | TGTGCCAGCAGTGACGCTTCTAGCGGGAGCTACAATGAGCAGTTCTTC | CASSDASSGSYNEQFF
many | TRBJ2-1 | TRBV7-3 | TRBD2 | TGTGCCAGTAGTTCTTTAGCGGGGATTCCCTACAATGAGCAGTTCTTC | CASSSLAGIPYNEQFF
few | TRBJ2-7 | TRBV6-6 | TRBD1 | TGTGCCAGCAGTACGCGACAGGGTCCGAACGAGCAGTACTTC | CASSTRQGPNEQYF
many | TRBJ1-1 | TRBV20-1 | - | TGCAGTGCTAGAGGACAGGCTGGTATCGATGAAGCTTTCTTT | CSARGQAGIDEAFF
- | TRBJ2-3 | TRBV3-1 | TRBD2 | TGTGCCAGCAGCTCCGCCGGACTAGCCACAGATACGCAGTATTTT | CASSSAGLATDTQYF
many | TRBJ1-3 | TRBV7-9 | - | TGTGCCAGCAGCGGAAGGGCGGAATCTGGAAACACCATATATTTT | CASSGRAESGNTIYF
many | TRBJ2-1 | TRBV27 | TRBD1 | TGTGCCAGCAGTTACTCAGGGGGCTACAATGAGCAGTTCTTC | CASSYSGGYNEQFF
many | TRBJ1-3 | TRBV7-3 | - | TGCGCCAGCAGTGCTGGAACTGGAAACACCATATATTTT | CASSAGTGNTIYF
few | TRBJ2-1 | TRBV5-5 | TRBD1 | TGTGCCAGCAGCTTTGAGGGGGCTAACCTATATTTAGGGGATGAGCAGTTCTTC | CASSFEGANLYLGDEQFF
many | TRBJ1-4 | TRBV7-8 | TRBD1 | TGTGCCAGCAGCGGTCACAGGGGGGATAATGAAAAACTGTTTTTT | CASSGHRGDNEKLFF
many | TRBJ2-3 | TRBV7-8 | - | TGTGCCAGCAGCTTCTTCCGGGCCTGGACACCCACAGATACGCAGTATTTT | CASSFFRAWTPTDTQYF
many | TRBJ2-3 | TRBV10-3 | - | TGTGCCATCAGTGAGTCATCGGATACGCAGTATTTT | CAISESSDTQYF
- | TRBJ2-7 | TRBV12-3/TRBV12-4 | TRBD1 | TGTGCCAGCAGTTTTTGGGGACAGGGCTACGAGCAGTACTTC | CASSFWGQGYEQYF
few | TRBJ2-1 | TRBV4-1 | TRBD2 | TGCGCCAGCAGCCAAGGGGGCTGGGAGGGCCTTGGGAATGAGCAGTTCTTC | CASSQGGWEGLGNEQFF
many | TRBJ1-6 | TRBV11-2 | - | TGTGCCAGCAGCCCAATCACCGGGGGTGGTAATTCACCCCTCCACTTT | CASSPITGGGNSPLHF
few | TRBJ2-1 | TRBV24-1 | - | TGTGCCACCAGTGGGGGTGGTGAGCAGTTCTTC | CATSGGGEQFF
few | TRBJ1-6 | TRBV20-1 | TRBD1 | TGCAGTGCTGGGACAGGGGGTTGGTCACCCCTCCACTTT | CSAGTGGWSPLHF
- | TRBJ1-2 | TRBV10-3 | - | TGTGCCATCAGTTACGGGATTCAAAATGGCTACACCTTC | CAISYGIQNGYTF
- | TRBJ2-1 | TRBV12-3/TRBV12-4 | - | TGTGCCAGCAGCGATCCCGGGATTACATACAATGAGCAGTTCTTC | CASSDPGITYNEQFF
many | TRBJ2-7 | TRBV11-2 | - | TGTGCCAGCAGCCCCCCAGGGGAACCCTACGAGCAGTACTTC | CASSPPGEPYEQYF
few | TRBJ2-2 | TRBV28 | - | TGTGCCAGCAGTCCTACGCGCCCCGGCGCCGGGGAGCTGTTTTTT | CASSPTRPGAGELFF
- | TRBJ2-7 | TRBV18 | - | TGTGCCAGCTCACACCCAGACAGTTTGGGGCAGTACTTC | CASSHPDSLGQYF
- | TRBJ2-1 | TRBV18 | TRBD2 | TGTGCCAGCTCACCGCCTAGCGGGGACTACAATGAGCAGTTCTTC | CASSPPSGDYNEQFF
many | TRBJ2-5 | TRBV7-3 | TRBD2 | TGTGCCAGCAGCTCTGGACTAGCCACCGACCAAGAGACCCAGTACTTC | CASSSGLATDQETQYF